The present T cell receptor (beta chain) was sequenced within a study of blood T cell repertoires in COVID-19. Study information: In each case, the material was cDNA or gDNA derived from T cells, B-cell-depleted T cells, or PBMCs.

This clone was seen once. With 7 bases clipped from V and 1 base from J, the junction kept 7 bases outside the gene matches. Per germline, CDR1 MNHEY and CDR2 SVGAGI. This CDR3 spans 14 amino acids. Method: immunoSEQ multiplex PCR; TCRdb's copy keeps in-frame clones and lacks some. The table lists fewer than 90,000 clones, approximately 90% of them singletons. V is TRBV6-5 and J is TRBJ2-7; 7 nucleotides match TRBD1. The receptor was isolated from a man aged 60-69 years with acute or convalescent COVID-19. The sequenced sample consisted of peripheral blood. In DNA, the CDR3 is TGTGCCAGCACCACGGTACAGGGGTCCTACGAGCAGTACTTC. Translation: CASTTVQGSYEQYF.